A single sample gave rise to the 32 T cell receptor beta chains below, sequenced in a study of blood T cell repertoires in COVID-19. Clones were read by immunoSEQ multiplex PCR, and TCRdb kept only the in-frame ones, dropping some. The repertoire includes 75,000 to 90,000 clones, about 82% of them detected once, and 18% sits in the top ten. Sequenced material: peripheral blood. These receptors came from a man of 80 years or more with active or convalescent COVID-19.

The V gene is TRBV7-6, the J gene TRBJ2-2, with TRBD1 as a possible D gene (5 bases). The CDR3 spans 15 residues. Germline CDR1 reads SGHVS; CDR2 reads FNYEAQ. Trimming removed 5 bases from V and 1 base from J, with 11 bases in between. CDR3 residues: CASSKKTVNTGELFF. DNA of the CDR3: TGTGCCAGCAGCAAGAAGACAGTGAACACCGGGGAGCTGTTTTTT. The complete variable domain, with remaining parts taken from reference TRBV7-6 and TRBJ2-2, reads GAGVSQSPRYKVTKRGQDVALRCDPISGHVSLYWYRQALGQGPEFLTYFNYEAQQDKSGLPNDRFSAERPEGSISTLTIQRTEQRDSAMYRCASSKKTVNTGELFFGEGSRLTVL.

The chain has TRBV6-5 and TRBJ1-6, with 7 bases identical to TRBD1. Germline V CDR1 and CDR2: MNHEY, SVGAGI. Trimming removed 6 bases from V and 8 bases from J; junction bases left unmatched: 7. The CDR3 is made up of 14 amino acids. CDR3 sequence reads: CASRLIDRDSPLHF. The CDR3 DNA follows: TGTGCCAGCAGACTAATCGACAGGGATTCACCCCTCCACTTT.

The chain uses TRBV7-2 and TRBJ2-1; the D gene is possibly TRBD1 (5 bases). CDR1 SGHTA and CDR2 FQGNSA come from the germline V gene. V dropped 2 bases and J dropped 2 bases, with 10 bases sitting between them. This CDR3 comprises 15 residues. The CDR3 DNA reads as TGTGCCAGCAGCTTATCAGGGTCAACCTACAATGAGCAGTTCTTC. Its protein is CASSLSGSTYNEQFF.

The rearrangement links TRBV6-5 to TRBJ1-3, with TRBD1 matching 7 bases. The germline CDR1 and CDR2 sequences are MNHEY and SVGAGI. The CDR3 extends over 15 amino acids. V lost 6 bases to trimming and J lost 1 base; unmatched junction nucleotides: 6. CDR3 protein: CASSPTGASGNTIYF. As DNA, the CDR3 is TGTGCCAGCAGCCCAACAGGGGCATCTGGAAACACCATATATTTT.

The genes are TRBV2 and TRBJ1-1; D call uncertain. Trimming left V 8 bases short and J 2 bases short, with 15 bases between. Germline assignment: CDR1 SNHLY and CDR2 FYNNEI. The CDR3 is made up of 14 amino acids. In nucleotides, the CDR3 is TGTGCCAGCCACGGTGGGCTTCGTAACACTGAAGCTTTCTTT. The encoded protein is CASHGGLRNTEAFF.

The chain links TRBV6-5 to TRBJ1-2; maybe TRBD1 (5 bases). With 9 bases removed from V and 4 bases from J, the gap between germline ends came to 15 bases. The germline V gene encodes CDR1 MNHEY and CDR2 SVGAGI. The CDR3 has 13 amino acids. The DNA of the CDR3 is TGTGCCAGTGCGTACAGGAGATCCTATGGCTACACCTTC. Translated, it gives CASAYRRSYGYTF.

The V and J genes are TRBV28 and TRBJ1-4; TRBD1 is a possible D gene (6 bases). Germline CDR1 MDHEN, CDR2 SYDVKM. The CDR3 has 14 residues. The CDR3 spells CAGGAGFPNEKLFF. Written as DNA, the CDR3 is TGTGCGGGGGGGGCAGGGTTCCCTAATGAAAAACTGTTTTTT.

V usage is TRBV2 and J usage is TRBJ1-1; 8 bases align to TRBD1. CDR1 and CDR2 from the germline V gene are SNHLY and FYNNEI. The CDR3 sequence is 17 residues long. V lost 1 base and J lost 4; bases outside the gene matches: 11. This CDR3 reads CASSEGRGPQGSTEAFF. The DNA of the CDR3 is TGTGCCAGCAGTGAAGGCAGGGGGCCCCAAGGGAGCACTGAAGCTTTCTTT. The full variable domain, with the rest looked up from reference TRBV2 and TRBJ1-1, is EPEVTQTPSHQVTQMGQEVILRCVPISNHLYFYWYRQILGQKVEFLVSFYNNEISEKSEIFDDQFSVERPDGSNFTLKIRSTKLEDSAMYFCASSEGRGPQGSTEAFFGQGTRLTVV.

The V and J genes are TRBV19 and TRBJ1-4, with TRBD1 matching 7 bases. V lost 5 bases, J lost 7 bases, and 10 bases stayed unmatched. CDR1 and CDR2 (germline): LNHDA, SQIVND (reference sequence). This CDR3 spans 15 amino acids. Written as DNA, the CDR3 is TGTGCCAGTAGTGATTTTGCGCAGGGGGGTGAAAAACTGTTTTTT. Residues: CASSDFAQGGEKLFF.

This clone has a single count. This sequence joins TRBV4-1 and TRBJ1-2; TRBD1 might be the D (5 bases). This CDR3 is 16 amino acids long. The ends were cut back, 0 bases at V and 7 bases at J, with 18 bases in the middle. The germline gives CDR1 MGHRA, CDR2 YSYEKL. The CDR3 coding sequence is TGCGCCAGCAGCCAAGACCAAGACAGCAGGGCGAGTGGCTACACCTTC. It encodes CASSQDQDSRASGYTF.

Only a few counts were recorded for this clone. The chain carries TRBV28 and TRBJ1-2, with D possibly TRBD1 on 6 matching bases. CDR3 length: 15 amino acids. Trimming stripped 3 bases from V and 2 bases from J, with 13 bases between. CDR1 and CDR2 from the germline V gene are MDHEN and SYDVKM. CDR3: CASSFLDRKNYGYTF. The CDR3 DNA reads as TGTGCCAGCAGTTTCCTCGACAGGAAGAACTATGGCTACACCTTC.

The chain is built from TRBV9 and TRBJ2-2, with 12 bases aligning to TRBD2. Germline CDR1 reads SGDLS; CDR2 reads YYNGEE. The CDR3 is 18 residues long. Trimming removed 7 bases from V and 0 bases from J; junction bases left unmatched: 10. CDR3 sequence (DNA): TGTGCCAGCCAAGGGACTAGCGGGTCCGGCGCGAACACCGGGGAGCTGTTTTTT. Translation: CASQGTSGSGANTGELFF.

The rearrangement joins TRBV19 to TRBJ1-4; 7 bases line up with TRBD1. The length of the CDR3 is 14 residues. CDR1 LNHDA and CDR2 SQIVND come from the germline V gene (reference sequence). Germline trimming cut 3 bases from V and 8 bases from J; bases unmatched to any gene: 6. The CDR3 loop is CASSIRGQREKLFF. As DNA, the CDR3 is TGTGCCAGTAGTATTAGGGGGCAAAGGGAAAAACTGTTTTTT.

This clone was seen a few times. The chain links TRBV29-1 to TRBJ1-1, with TRBD1 matching over 8 bases. V lost 7 bases to trimming and J lost 2 bases; unmatched junction nucleotides: 6. This CDR3 has 13 amino acids. Germline values: CDR1 SQVTM, CDR2 ANQGSEA. This chain's CDR3 is CSASDRGNTEAFF. The CDR3 nucleotides are TGCAGCGCCTCTGACAGGGGAAACACTGAAGCTTTCTTT.

There are a few counts of this clone. The chain recombines TRBV27 with TRBJ1-5; D perhaps matches TRBD1 (5 bases). The CDR3 length is 14 residues. V lost 5 bases and J lost 6, with 14 bases in between. Germline-derived CDR1 and CDR2 are MNHEY and SMNVEV (reference sequence). DNA of the CDR3: TGTGCCAGCAGTCCCCTCCGGACAAGTCAGCCCCAGCATTTT. Its protein is CASSPLRTSQPQHF.

V and J are TRBV24-1 and TRBJ1-2; TRBD1 agrees at 8 bases. This CDR3 comprises 13 residues. In germline, CDR1 is KGHDR, CDR2 SFDVKD. Germline trimming cut 7 bases from V and 3 bases from J; bases unmatched to any gene: 3. CDR3 DNA sequence: TGTGCCACCAGCCCGGACAGGGACTATGGCTACACCTTC. Amino acid sequence: CATSPDRDYGYTF.

On this clone itself: One end of the junction is discordant with germline, which a read error may explain. The chain links TRBV7-3 to TRBJ2-1, with 10 nucleotides matching TRBD2. The CDR3 consists of 18 residues. CDR1 SGHTA and CDR2 FQGTGA come from the germline V gene. The CDR3 DNA reads as TGTGCCAGCAGCTTAACGAGGCCAATAGCGGGAGGATACAATGGGCAGTTCTTC. Translated, it gives CASSLTRPIAGGYNGQFF.

V and J are TRBV5-1 and TRBJ2-2, with D tentatively TRBD1 (6 bases). The ends were cut back, 0 bases at V and 4 bases at J, with 13 bases in the middle. This CDR3 contains 16 residues. CDR1 is SGHRS and CDR2 is YFSETQ in the germline V gene. The CDR3 loop reads CASSLGLGASTGELFF. The DNA of the CDR3 is TGCGCCAGCAGCTTGGGATTGGGGGCGAGCACCGGGGAGCTGTTTTTT. Variable domain in full (rest from reference TRBV5-1 and TRBJ2-2): KAGVTQTPRYLIKTRGQQVTLSCSPISGHRSVSWYQQTPGQGLQFLFEYFSETQRNKGNFPGRFSGRQFSNSRSEMNVSTLELGDSALYLCASSLGLGASTGELFFGEGSRLTVL.

The V and J genes are TRBV7-8 and TRBJ1-2; perhaps TRBD1 as D (5 bases). The ends were cut back, 3 bases at V and 4 bases at J, with 12 bases in the middle. CDR3 length: 14 amino acids. Germline CDR1 reads SGHVS; CDR2 reads FQNEAQ. The CDR3 is CASSFGARGYGYTF. The CDR3 DNA is TGTGCCAGCAGCTTCGGGGCGCGGGGCTATGGCTACACCTTC.

This clone was picked up one time. This chain uses TRBV24-1 with TRBJ1-1, with 7 bases aligning to TRBD1. J gave up 0 bases and V 7 bases, and 4 bases lay outside the gene matches. The germline gives CDR1 KGHDR, CDR2 SFDVKD. The CDR3 has 14 residues. CDR3 residues: CATSRGEVNTEAFF. The CDR3 nucleotides are TGTGCCACCAGCAGGGGGGAAGTGAACACTGAAGCTTTCTTT.

The chain is built from TRBV6-5 and TRBJ1-3, with TRBD1 matching 7 bases. V was pared by 4 bases and J by 0 bases, with 3 bases of the junction left unmatched. The CDR3 runs to 15 residues. CDR1 is MNHEY and CDR2 is SVGAGI in the germline V gene. The CDR3 DNA follows: TGTGCCAGCAGTTCGGACAGGAACTCTGGAAACACCATATATTTT. Translated, it gives CASSSDRNSGNTIYF.

This chain uses TRBV18 with TRBJ1-5; D possibly corresponds to TRBD1 (5 bases). The germline gives CDR1 KGHSH, CDR2 LQKENI. The CDR3 totals 15 residues. Trimming shortened V by 3 bases and J by 6 bases, and 15 bases separated the two germline ends. This chain's CDR3 is CASSPQQGGGQPQHF. CDR3 coding DNA: TGTGCCAGCTCACCTCAGCAGGGAGGAGGTCAGCCCCAGCATTTT.

The chain recombines TRBV7-9 with TRBJ2-1; 8 bases map to TRBD1. Germline-derived CDR1 and CDR2 are SEHNR and FQNEAQ (reference sequence). The CDR3 runs 18 residues. The V segment lost 4 bases and the J segment 7 bases; nucleotides outside the gene matches: 18. CDR3 bases: TGTGCCAGCAGCTGGGGATCCGGCGGGCAGGGGGCTTGGAATGAGCAGTTCTTC. Translating it yields CASSWGSGGQGAWNEQFF.

The chain employs TRBV27 and TRBJ2-3; a possible D gene is TRBD1 (6 bases). Trimming shortened V by 5 bases and J by 2 bases, and 11 bases separated the two germline ends. Looked up from germline, CDR1 is MNHEY and CDR2 is SMNVEV (reference sequence). This CDR3 contains 14 residues. For the CDR3, the DNA is TGTGCCAGCAGTATCAGACAGGCCACAGATACGCAGTATTTT. Its protein is CASSIRQATDTQYF.

The chain uses TRBV5-8 and TRBJ2-1, with TRBD2 identical over 12 bases. CDR1 and CDR2 (germline): SGHTS, YDEGEE. The CDR3 covers 17 residues. The junction had 6 bases not matched to a gene; V was cut back by 4 bases and J by 1 base. CDR3 residues: CASSGVGLAGSYNEQFF. The CDR3 DNA reads TGTGCCAGCAGCGGGGTAGGACTAGCGGGATCCTACAATGAGCAGTTCTTC.

This clone was found once. The gene calls are TRBV6-1 and TRBJ2-2; 14 bases align to TRBD2. Germline CDR1 and CDR2: MNHNS and SASEGT. This CDR3 is built from 17 residues. Trimming took 3 bases from V and 8 from J; bases not matched to a gene: 8. In DNA form, the CDR3 reads TGTGCCAGCAGTGATGACGGACTAGCGGGAGGAGGTGGGGAGCTGTTTTTT. Its protein is CASSDDGLAGGGGELFF.

The chain links TRBV5-1 to TRBJ1-2; 11 bases fit TRBD1. The CDR3 extends over 14 amino acids. The germline V gene has CDR1 SGHRS and CDR2 YFSETQ. Losses at the gene ends were 4 bases for V and 8 bases for J; bases not matched to a gene: 7. Here the CDR3 DNA reads TGCGCCAGCAGCCCGGCCGGACAGGGGGCAGGCTACACCTTC. This codes for CASSPAGQGAGYTF.

This chain uses TRBV14 with TRBJ2-4; possibly TRBD2 for D (5 bases). This CDR3 has 16 amino acids. The germline V gene has CDR1 SGHDN and CDR2 FVKESK. V lost 4 bases and J lost 0, with 13 bases in between. The CDR3 here is CASSRAGLLAKNIQYF. The CDR3 nucleotides are TGTGCCAGCAGCCGAGCAGGACTCTTAGCCAAAAACATTCAGTACTTC.

V gene TRBV14 combines with J gene TRBJ2-2; weak D call: TRBD1 (6 bases). CDR1 and CDR2 from the germline V gene are SGHDN and FVKESK. Trimming shortened V by 1 base and J by 3 bases, and 9 bases separated the two germline ends. CDR3 length equals 15 residues. Here the CDR3 DNA reads TGTGCCAGCAGCCAAGGCCAGGGGCACACCGGGGAGCTGTTTTTT. This codes for CASSQGQGHTGELFF. Combining the CDR3 with reference TRBV14 and TRBJ2-2 gives the whole variable domain EAGVTQFPSHSVIEKGQTVTLRCDPISGHDNLYWYRRVMGKEIKFLLHFVKESKQDESGMPNNRFLAERTGGTYSTLKVQPAELEDSGVYFCASSQGQGHTGELFFGEGSRLTVL.

The chain combines TRBV28 with TRBJ2-2, with 7 positions matching TRBD2. V was pared by 6 bases and J by 0 bases, with 4 bases of the junction left unmatched. The CDR3 is made up of 15 amino acids. Germline values: CDR1 MDHEN, CDR2 SYDVKM. CDR3 sequence reads: CASRKGLSNTGELFF. DNA for the CDR3: TGTGCCAGCAGAAAGGGACTATCGAACACCGGGGAGCTGTTTTTT.

The V and J genes are TRBV28 and TRBJ1-5, with D perhaps TRBD1 (6 bases). V lost 3 bases, J lost 5 bases, and 14 bases lay in between. The CDR3 is made up of 15 amino acids. Germline V CDR1 and CDR2: MDHEN, SYDVKM. CDR3 loop: CASSLWRPGDQPQHF. In nucleotides, the CDR3 is TGTGCCAGCAGTTTGTGGCGGCCAGGGGATCAGCCCCAGCATTTT.

The chain joins TRBV5-1 to TRBJ1-4; the D is unclear. Germline V gene sequence: CDR1 SGHRS, CDR2 YFSETQ. Deletions cut 4 bases from V and 3 bases from J, with 7 bases between. The CDR3 runs 13 residues. As DNA, the CDR3 is TGCGCCAGCAGCCCCCGGGCTAATGAAAAACTGTTTTTT. It specifies CASSPRANEKLFF.